This T cell receptor (beta chain) stems from a study of T cells expressing NK-cell markers. About the research overall: It was from sorted CD3+CD56+NKG2C+, CD3+CD56+NKG2C- and CD3+CD56-NKG2C+ T cells that TCR beta repertoires came. Most of the eight sequenced donors were HCMV-seropositive; one was seronegative.

TCRdb reanalyzed the 5' RACE reads and collapses them to one entry per CDR3 protein, without DNA. The repertoire shows 400,000 to 500,000 distinct CDR3 sequences; the top ten hold under 7.5%. Germline CDR1 is MDHEN and CDR2 is SYDVKM. This CDR3 region has 14 residues. V usage is TRBV28 and J usage is TRBJ1-6. The receptor was isolated from a woman aged 18 to 75 in good health. Sequences were obtained from blood T cells: a sorted CD56 or NKG2C T cell subset, CD4+ or CD8+ T cells, or bulk PBMC T cells (not recorded which). CDR3 sequence: CASVAAGYNSPLHF.